The source of this TCR beta chain is a study of cytomegalovirus exposure and HLA in healthy donors. V was trimmed by 0 bases and J by 1 base, leaving 9 bases between them. In germline, CDR1 is SGHTA, CDR2 FQGNSA. This CDR3 spans 15 amino acids. Primers included in the PCR were 60 Vbeta and 13 Jbeta primers. Profiling relied on immunoSEQ multiplex PCR, and the TCRdb table lists in-frame clones only, not all of them. The table lists 120,000 or so clones. The sample taken for sequencing was PBMCs. This receptor was identified in a man aged 18 to 30 in good health and CMV-seronegative. J is TRBJ2-5 and V is TRBV7-2; D ambiguous. The CDR3 bases are TGTGCCAGCAGCTTAGCGTCGGTCGTCCAAGAGACCCAGTACTTC. Amino acids: CASSLASVVQETQYF.